One sample yielded the 29 T cell receptor beta chains listed below, sequenced in a study of T cell responses to AZD1222 COVID-19 vaccine. This table comes from immunoSEQ multiplex PCR, and its TCRdb copy is limited to in-frame clones, with some not included. The sample includes approximately 84,000 clones, 89% of them seen just once. The sequenced sample was peripheral blood, obtained on day 0 of AZD1222 vaccination. These receptors all come from an adult in good health.

This sequence joins TRBV10-3 and TRBJ2-1; no definite D call. The CDR3 is 14 residues long. The V gene's germline CDR1 is ENHRY and CDR2 SYGVKD. Trimming removed 0 bases from V and 6 bases from J, with 9 bases in between. The CDR3 bases are TGTGCCATCAGTGAGTCTTACGGGCCCAATGAGCAGTTCTTC. It specifies CAISESYGPNEQFF.

The chain is built from TRBV6-5 and TRBJ1-5; D not certain. The CDR3 totals 14 residues. Trimming took off 4 bases at V and 2 bases at J, with 9 bases between the two ends. CDR1 is MNHEY and CDR2 is SVGAGI in the germline V gene. The DNA of the CDR3 is TGTGCCAGCAGTTTAACCACCGGCAATCAGCCCCAGCATTTT. This translates into CASSLTTGNQPQHF.

The chain recombines TRBV4-1 with TRBJ2-2; the match to TRBD1 covers 9 bases. The junction had 4 bases not matched to a gene; V was cut back by 1 base and J by 4 bases. This CDR3 has 16 amino acids. Germline CDR1 MGHRA, CDR2 YSYEKL. The CDR3 nucleotides are TGCGCCAGCAGCCAAGGGACAGGGGTTAGCACCGGGGAGCTGTTTTTT. Protein sequence: CASSQGTGVSTGELFF.

This clone was observed once. This chain uses TRBV5-1 with TRBJ2-5, with 11 nucleotides matching TRBD1. Germline CDR1 SGHRS, CDR2 YFSETQ. V was pared by 4 bases and J by 3 bases, with 8 bases of the junction left unmatched. The CDR3 totals 16 residues. This CDR3 is CASSPGTGGSEETQYF. The CDR3 nucleotides are TGCGCCAGCAGCCCGGGGACAGGGGGAAGTGAAGAGACCCAGTACTTC. The full variable domain, with the rest looked up from reference TRBV5-1 and TRBJ2-5, is KAGVTQTPRYLIKTRGQQVTLSCSPISGHRSVSWYQQTPGQGLQFLFEYFSETQRNKGNFPGRFSGRQFSNSRSEMNVSTLELGDSALYLCASSPGTGGSEETQYFGPGTRLLVL.

The rearrangement links TRBV4-2 to TRBJ2-4; D might be TRBD2 (6 bases). CDR1 is LGHNA, CDR2 YNFKEQ, per germline. The CDR3 has 13 residues. V lost 2 bases and J lost 8, with 10 bases in between. The CDR3 spells CASSQFGGDIQYF. CDR3 sequence (DNA): TGTGCCAGCAGCCAATTTGGCGGGGACATTCAGTACTTC.

CDR3 DNA sequence: TGTGCCAGCAGTGAGGGGAACACAGATACGCAGTATTTT. Protein sequence: CASSEGNTDTQYF. This chain uses TRBV25-1 with TRBJ2-3; no definite D call. This CDR3 has 13 amino acids. The germline V gene encodes CDR1 MGHDK and CDR2 SYGVNS. Trimming cost V 3 bases and J 2 bases, with 6 bases left between them.

The gene calls are TRBV19 and TRBJ1-1; 7 nucleotides align to TRBD1. Trimming cost V 6 bases and J 2 bases; bases outside gene matches: 6. CDR3 length: 14 residues. CDR1 is LNHDA, CDR2 SQIVND, per germline (reference sequence). The CDR3 nucleotides read TGTGCCAGTAGCCAGACAGGGCCTAACACTGAAGCTTTCTTT. Translating it yields CASSQTGPNTEAFF.

This clone showed up just once. The chain is built from TRBV27 and TRBJ2-7; TRBD2 matches at 8 bases. CDR1 and CDR2 (germline): MNHEY, SMNVEV (reference sequence). J lost 2 bases, V lost 4 bases, and 7 bases had no gene match. The CDR3 is 15 residues long. CDR3 in amino acids: CASSSWVAGPYEQYF. The DNA of the CDR3 is TGTGCCAGCAGTTCCTGGGTAGCGGGACCCTACGAGCAGTACTTC.

This clone was seen a few times. The same CDR3 can be traced to other DNA sequences in this sample. The chain joins TRBV4-2 to TRBJ2-7; TRBD1 agrees at 7 bases. This CDR3 is built from 14 residues. The V gene's germline CDR1 is LGHNA and CDR2 YNFKEQ. With 1 base clipped from V and 0 bases from J, the junction kept 0 bases outside the gene matches. The DNA for the CDR3 is TGTGCCAGCAGCCAAGGACAGGGCTCCTACGAGCAGTACTTC. Translation: CASSQGQGSYEQYF.

This clone is a singleton in its sample. This chain links TRBV12-2 with TRBJ2-7; TRBD1 is the table's D call and was not checked against the DNA. TRBV12-2 is designated a pseudogene. This CDR3 is 16 amino acids long. DNA of the CDR3: TGTGCAAGTCGCCCAAGGACAGGTACACCCTTTTGGGAGCAGTACTTC. Protein sequence: CASRPRTGTPFWEQYF.

The table lists this clone with a few counts. Other DNA sequences in this sample translate to the same CDR3. This rearrangement joins TRBV5-6 to TRBJ1-6; maybe TRBD1 (5 bases). CDR3 length equals 14 residues. In germline, CDR1 is SGHDT, CDR2 YYEEEE. Trimming removed 3 bases from V and 5 bases from J, with 9 bases in between. The CDR3 DNA reads TGTGCCAGCAGCTCGTGGACACATAATTCACCCCTCCACTTT. Its translation: CASSSWTHNSPLHF. Full variable domain (outside the CDR3, taken from reference TRBV5-6 and TRBJ1-6): DAGVTQSPTHLIKTRGQQVTLRCSPKSGHDTVSWYQQALGQGPQFIFQYYEEEERQRGNFPDRFSGHQFPNYSSELNVNALLLGDSALYLCASSSWTHNSPLHFGNGTRLTVT.

This rearrangement joins TRBV24-1 to TRBJ2-2, with 7 bases that match TRBD1. The V segment lost 12 bases and the J segment 3 bases; nucleotides outside the gene matches: 12. The CDR3 length is 15 residues. Per the germline V gene, CDR1 is KGHDR and CDR2 is SFDVKD. The CDR3 bases are TGTGCCTCTCAGTCCCGGGACAGCGACACCGGGGAGCTGTTTTTT. Amino acids: CASQSRDSDTGELFF.

V is TRBV5-6 and J is TRBJ2-1; D is undetermined. This CDR3 has 11 amino acids. V lost 1 base to trimming and J lost 9 bases, with 5 bases between them. Germline loops: CDR1 SGHDT, CDR2 YYEEEE. The CDR3: CASSLSGEQFF. The CDR3 nucleotides read TGTGCCAGCAGCTTGTCGGGTGAGCAGTTCTTC. The full variable domain, in which reference TRBV5-6 and TRBJ2-1 provide the parts outside the CDR3, is DAGVTQSPTHLIKTRGQQVTLRCSPKSGHDTVSWYQQALGQGPQFIFQYYEEEERQRGNFPDRFSGHQFPNYSSELNVNALLLGDSALYLCASSLSGEQFFGPGTRLTVL.

This clone was seen a few times. CDR3 sequence: CAWGRGEGRPLHF. The CDR3 DNA reads as TGTGCCTGGGGAAGGGGCGAAGGGAGACCCCTCCACTTT. The chain joins TRBV30 to TRBJ1-6; possible D gene TRBD1, 5 bases. This CDR3 is built from 13 residues. The ends were cut back, 5 bases at V and 12 bases at J, with 17 bases in the middle. Germline V CDR1 and CDR2: GTSNPN, SVGIG (reference sequence).

This chain joins TRBV6-1 and TRBJ1-5; 7 nucleotides align to TRBD1. Germline-derived CDR1 and CDR2 are MNHNS and SASEGT. This CDR3 spans 16 amino acids. V trimming: 0 bases; J trimming: 4 bases; junction bases outside the gene matches: 6. CDR3 nucleotides: TGTGCCAGCAGTGAAGCAGAGGGGGCGGGTAATCAGCCCCAGCATTTT. Its translation: CASSEAEGAGNQPQHF.

This chain connects TRBV10-3 to TRBJ1-4; no clear D gene. Trimming left V 3 bases short and J 4 bases short, with 12 bases between. CDR3 length: 15 residues. CDR1 is ENHRY, CDR2 SYGVKD, per germline. In DNA, the CDR3 is TGTGCCATCAGTGACTCCAGAGTCATTAATGAAAAACTGTTTTTT. Translation: CAISDSRVINEKLFF.

The J gene is TRBJ1-2, the V gene TRBV13; D is possibly TRBD1 (6 bases). This CDR3 contains 13 residues. Between the trimmed V and J ends, which lost 4 bases and 6 bases, there was a span of 12 bases. Germline V gene data show CDR1 as PRHDT and CDR2 as FYEKMQ (reference sequence). The CDR3 loop is CASSSARQDGYTF. The CDR3 DNA follows: TGTGCCAGCAGCTCAGCCCGACAGGATGGCTACACCTTC.

The chain carries TRBV4-2 and TRBJ2-5; D perhaps matches TRBD1 (5 bases). CDR1 LGHNA and CDR2 YNFKEQ come from the germline V gene. The CDR3 is 14 amino acids. Trimming stripped 4 bases from V and 7 bases from J, with 16 bases between. DNA for the CDR3: TGTGCCAGCAGCCGGGGCCTCCCCTGGGGGACCCAGTACTTC. Translated, it gives CASSRGLPWGTQYF.

The chain combines TRBV5-1 with TRBJ1-1, with 11 nucleotides matching TRBD1. This CDR3 has 15 residues. The V gene's germline CDR1 is SGHRS and CDR2 YFSETQ. With V trimmed by 3 bases and J by 5 bases, 6 bases remained unmatched. The CDR3, as DNA: TGCGCCAGCAGCTGGGGTGGACAGGGGGCGACTGAAGCTTTCTTT. This encodes CASSWGGQGATEAFF.

The chain joins TRBV15 to TRBJ1-2; no definite D call. Trimming shortened V by 5 bases and J by 4 bases, and 11 bases separated the two germline ends. This CDR3 contains 13 residues. Looked up from germline, CDR1 is LNHNV and CDR2 is YYDKDF (reference sequence). In nucleotides, the CDR3 is TGTGCCACCAGCGCCCTAGAGCTCTATGGCTACACCTTC. This codes for CATSALELYGYTF.

J is TRBJ1-4 and V is TRBV29-1; 7 nucleotides match TRBD1. The CDR3 is 14 residues long. The J segment lost 4 bases and the V segment lost 6 bases, leaving 8 bases of the junction unmatched. CDR1 and CDR2 (germline): SQVTM, ANQGSEA. The CDR3 nucleotides read TGCAGCGTGGCAAAGGGGACAGTTAATGAAAAACTGTTTTTT. It translates to CSVAKGTVNEKLFF.

This clone was seen a few times. This chain uses TRBV7-3 with TRBJ1-3, with D hard to call. The CDR3 extends over 15 amino acids. V was shortened by 1 base and J by 2 bases, with 9 bases between the two germline ends. Germline assignment: CDR1 SGHTA and CDR2 FQGTGA. The CDR3 DNA reads TGTGCCAGCAGCTTAAGAGGCGGGGCTGGAAACACCATATATTTT. Its protein is CASSLRGGAGNTIYF.

This clone has a single count. The chain joins TRBV19 to TRBJ1-4; 10 bases map to TRBD1. V was pared by 5 bases and J by 4 bases, with 4 bases of the junction left unmatched. This CDR3 is 15 amino acids long. Looked up from germline, CDR1 is LNHDA and CDR2 is SQIVND (reference sequence). CDR3 DNA: TGTGCCAGTAGTCGACAGGGGGCGGGTAATGAAAAACTGTTTTTT. Amino acid sequence: CASSRQGAGNEKLFF.

This chain uses TRBV4-3 with TRBJ1-2; 7 nucleotides line up with TRBD1. This CDR3 is 15 amino acids long. V dropped 0 bases and J dropped 7; count of bases not matched to a gene: 8. Germline CDR1 LGHNA, CDR2 YSLEER. CDR3 DNA: TGCGCCAGCAGCCAAGATCAAACAGGGGCGGGTGGCTACACCTTC. Protein product: CASSQDQTGAGGYTF.

The genes are TRBV7-2 and TRBJ2-3; maybe TRBD2 (6 bases). V dropped 6 bases and J dropped 4 bases, with 20 bases sitting between them. CDR3 length: 16 residues. Germline V gene lookup returns CDR1 SGHTA and CDR2 FQGNSA. CDR3 DNA sequence: TGTGCCAGCAGTCTCGGGTCCGCGGGGTTTTCAGATACGCAGTATTTT. The encoded protein is CASSLGSAGFSDTQYF.

Concerning this clone itself: The DNA is omitted, as the CDR3 cannot be located on it reliably, and the CDR3 follows TCRdb's listing. The CDR3 here is CASTSGQLNEKLFF. The gene calls are TRBV19 and TRBJ1-4; the table's D call TRBD1 went unverified against the DNA. The CDR3 contains 14 residues when both ends are counted. The V gene's germline CDR1 is LNHDA and CDR2 SQIVND (reference sequence).

The chain has TRBV12-3 or TRBV12-4 and TRBJ2-7, with D maybe TRBD2 (5 bases). Trimming removed 0 bases from V and 3 bases from J, with 6 bases in between. The CDR3 extends over 13 amino acids. CDR3 residues: CASSLATNYEQYF. CDR3 coding DNA: TGTGCCAGCAGTTTAGCGACTAACTACGAGCAGTACTTC.

The gene calls are TRBV9 and TRBJ2-7; 10 positions agree with TRBD2. After removal of 6 bases from V and 5 bases from J, the junction contained 8 bases not matched to a gene. The germline V gene has CDR1 SGDLS and CDR2 YYNGEE. This CDR3 has 14 residues. Here the CDR3 DNA reads TGTGCCAGCACCCGAAGCGGGAGGGCCAACGAGCAGTACTTC. Its translation is CASTRSGRANEQYF.

Notes on this clone: The germline gene is not matched at one end of the junction; a read error may be the cause. The rearrangement links TRBV7-7 to TRBJ2-1; 9 bases match TRBD2. This CDR3 region has 16 residues. Per germline, CDR1 SSHAT and CDR2 FNYEAQ (reference sequence). As DNA, the CDR3 is TGTGCTAGCAGCTTAGAGGTAACTAGCGGGTACAATGAGCAGTTCTTC. It translates to CASSLEVTSGYNEQFF.